This T cell receptor beta chain was retrieved from a study of cytomegalovirus exposure and HLA in healthy donors. Whole-study findings and limits: Among donors in an Asian-associated ancestry cluster, a later analysis reportedly found fewer N-insertions than the roughly 700-donor mean.

This clone was detected only a few times. Its antigen is undetermined. PCR used 60 Vbeta primers and 13 Jbeta primers. Authors' processing steps: In a later analysis, the count reached some 75 million unique TCR beta chains, with 9 million to 11 million shared. This table comes from immunoSEQ multiplex PCR, and its TCRdb copy is limited to in-frame clones, with some not included. The V and J calls and clone size were taken over from that table, and D and trimming were inferred from the DNA. The sample lists under 150,000 clones, about 78% occurring once. The TCR was taken from a man in his late teens or twenties in good health and CMV-seronegative. The sequenced material came from PBMCs.

The CDR3 sequence: CASSPPRQGLSGTDTQYF. In DNA, the CDR3 is TGTGCCAGCAGTCCACCCCGACAGGGTCTCTCTGGCACAGATACGCAGTATTTT. The V call is TRBV2, the J call TRBJ2-3; TRBD1 matches 7 bases. V lost 5 bases and J lost 1; bases outside the gene matches: 15. The germline gives CDR1 SNHLY, CDR2 FYNNEI. The CDR3 length is 18 residues.